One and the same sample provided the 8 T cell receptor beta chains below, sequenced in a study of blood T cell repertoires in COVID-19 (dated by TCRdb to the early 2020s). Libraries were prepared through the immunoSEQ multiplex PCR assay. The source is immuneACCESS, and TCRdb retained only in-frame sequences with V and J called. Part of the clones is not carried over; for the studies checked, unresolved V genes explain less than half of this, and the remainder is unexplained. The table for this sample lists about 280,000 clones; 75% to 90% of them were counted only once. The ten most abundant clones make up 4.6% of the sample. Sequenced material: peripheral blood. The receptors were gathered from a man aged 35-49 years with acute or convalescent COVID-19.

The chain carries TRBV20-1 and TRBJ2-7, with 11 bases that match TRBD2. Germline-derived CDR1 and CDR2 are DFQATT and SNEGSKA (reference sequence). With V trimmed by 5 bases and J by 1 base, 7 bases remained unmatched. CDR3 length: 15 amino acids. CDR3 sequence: CSARGTSGTSYEQYF. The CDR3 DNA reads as TGCAGTGCTCGTGGGACTAGCGGAACATCCTACGAGCAGTACTTC.

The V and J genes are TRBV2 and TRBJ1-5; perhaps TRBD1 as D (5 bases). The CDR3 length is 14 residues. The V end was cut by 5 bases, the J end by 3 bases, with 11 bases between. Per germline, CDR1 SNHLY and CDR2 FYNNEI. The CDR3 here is CASSKDSINQPQHF. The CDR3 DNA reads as TGTGCCAGCAGTAAAGACAGTATCAATCAGCCCCAGCATTTT.

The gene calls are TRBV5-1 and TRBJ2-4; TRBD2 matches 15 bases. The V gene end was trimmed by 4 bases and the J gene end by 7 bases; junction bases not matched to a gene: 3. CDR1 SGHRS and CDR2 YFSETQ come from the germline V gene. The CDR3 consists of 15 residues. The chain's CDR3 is CASSPGTSGGNIQYF. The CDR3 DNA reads TGCGCCAGCAGCCCCGGGACTAGCGGGGGGAACATTCAGTACTTC.

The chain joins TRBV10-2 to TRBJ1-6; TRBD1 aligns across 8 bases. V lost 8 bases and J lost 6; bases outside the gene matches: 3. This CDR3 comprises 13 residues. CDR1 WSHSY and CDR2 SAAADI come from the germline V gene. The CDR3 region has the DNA TGCGCCAGCCGGACAGGGACTAATTCACCCCTCCACTTT. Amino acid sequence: CASRTGTNSPLHF.

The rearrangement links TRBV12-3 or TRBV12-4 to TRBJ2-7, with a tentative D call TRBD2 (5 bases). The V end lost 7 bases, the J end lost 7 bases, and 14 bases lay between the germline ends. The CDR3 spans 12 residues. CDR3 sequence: CASTLARGEQYF. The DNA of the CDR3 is TGTGCCAGCACTCTGGCCCGGGGAGAGCAGTACTTC.

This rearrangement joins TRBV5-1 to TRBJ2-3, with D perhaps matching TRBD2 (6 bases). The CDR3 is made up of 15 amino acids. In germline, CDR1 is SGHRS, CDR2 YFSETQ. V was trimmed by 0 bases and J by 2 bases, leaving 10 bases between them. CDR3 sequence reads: CASSLAPGDTDTQYF. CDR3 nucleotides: TGCGCCAGCAGCTTGGCCCCGGGAGACACAGATACGCAGTATTTT.

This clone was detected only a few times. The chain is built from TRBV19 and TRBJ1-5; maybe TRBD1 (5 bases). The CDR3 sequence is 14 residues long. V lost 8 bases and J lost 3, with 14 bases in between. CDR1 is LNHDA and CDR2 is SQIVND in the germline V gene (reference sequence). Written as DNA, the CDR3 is TGTGCCAGTCAGCGGGACGGATTCAATCAGCCCCAGCATTTT. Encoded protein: CASQRDGFNQPQHF.

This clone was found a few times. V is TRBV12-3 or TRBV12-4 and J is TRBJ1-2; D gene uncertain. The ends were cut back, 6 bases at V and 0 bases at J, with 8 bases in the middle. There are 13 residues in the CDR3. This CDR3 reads CASSPSPNYGYTF. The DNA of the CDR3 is TGTGCCAGCAGCCCAAGCCCTAACTATGGCTACACCTTC.